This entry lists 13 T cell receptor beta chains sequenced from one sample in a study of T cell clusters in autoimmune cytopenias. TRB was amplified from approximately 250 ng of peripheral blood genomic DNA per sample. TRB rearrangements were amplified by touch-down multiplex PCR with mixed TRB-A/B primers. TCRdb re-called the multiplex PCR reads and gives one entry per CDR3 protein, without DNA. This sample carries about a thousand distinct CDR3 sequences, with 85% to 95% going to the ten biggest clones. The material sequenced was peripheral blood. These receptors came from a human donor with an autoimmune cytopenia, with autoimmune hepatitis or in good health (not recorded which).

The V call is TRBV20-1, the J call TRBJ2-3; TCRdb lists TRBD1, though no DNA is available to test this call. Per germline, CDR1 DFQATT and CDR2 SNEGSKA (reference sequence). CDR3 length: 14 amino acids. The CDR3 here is CSASRRGRTDTQYF.

The CDR3 sequence: CAIHEGRASGNTIYF. V gene TRBV12-3 or TRBV12-4 combines with J gene TRBJ1-3. The CDR3 runs 15 residues.

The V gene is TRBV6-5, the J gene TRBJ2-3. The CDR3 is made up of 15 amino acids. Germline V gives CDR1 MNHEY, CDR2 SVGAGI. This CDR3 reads CASRLWGEATDTQYF.

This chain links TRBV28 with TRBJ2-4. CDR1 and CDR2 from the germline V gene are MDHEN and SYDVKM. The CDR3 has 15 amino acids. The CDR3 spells CASSPQVLAKNIQYF.

CDR3 loop: CASSQKTGGNEQFF. The V call is TRBV7-7, the J call TRBJ2-1; the TCRdb D gene call, TRBD1, has no DNA to confirm it. CDR1 is SSHAT and CDR2 is FNYEAQ in the germline V gene (reference sequence). CDR3 length: 14 amino acids.

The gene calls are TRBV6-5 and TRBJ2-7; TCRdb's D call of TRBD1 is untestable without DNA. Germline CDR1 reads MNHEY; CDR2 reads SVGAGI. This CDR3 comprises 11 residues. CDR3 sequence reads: CASQGGAEQYF.

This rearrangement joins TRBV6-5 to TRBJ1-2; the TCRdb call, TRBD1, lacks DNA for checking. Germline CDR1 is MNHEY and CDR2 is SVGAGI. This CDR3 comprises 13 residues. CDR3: CASSYGTDYGYTF.

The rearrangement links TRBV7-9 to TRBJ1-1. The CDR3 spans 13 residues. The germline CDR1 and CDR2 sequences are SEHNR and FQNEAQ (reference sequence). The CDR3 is CASSLDEATEAFF.

This chain's CDR3 is CASSSRTGRGTYGYTF. The V gene is TRBV11-1, the J gene TRBJ1-2; TCRdb's D gene call, TRBD1, goes unchecked for lack of DNA. Germline lookup yields CDR1 SGHAT and CDR2 FQDESV (reference sequence). The CDR3 covers 16 residues.

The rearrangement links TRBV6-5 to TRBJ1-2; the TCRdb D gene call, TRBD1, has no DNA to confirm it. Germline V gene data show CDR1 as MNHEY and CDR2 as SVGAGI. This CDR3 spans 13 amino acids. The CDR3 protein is CASRAQGAGGYTF.

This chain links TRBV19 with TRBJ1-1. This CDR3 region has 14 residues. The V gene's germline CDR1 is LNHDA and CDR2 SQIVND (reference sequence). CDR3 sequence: CASSRASANTEAFF.

CDR3 residues: CASGGRGTSTDTQYF. The chain couples TRBV10-2 to TRBJ2-3; TCRdb's D call, TRBD2, is unchecked because there is no DNA. The CDR3 runs 15 residues. The germline CDR1 and CDR2 sequences are WSHSY and SAAADI.

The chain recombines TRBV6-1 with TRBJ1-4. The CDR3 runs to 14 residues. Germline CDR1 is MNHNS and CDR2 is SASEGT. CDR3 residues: CASSLRATNEKLFF.